The T cell receptor beta chain described here comes from a study of early T cells in non-severe SARS-CoV-2 infection. Looking at the study overall: RNA in bulk from unsorted whole blood was sequenced, and chains were unpaired. Study-level findings and limits: The matching step, a VDJdb search, favored anti-spike CD8 responses and missed private and CD4 specificities.

The V gene lost 0 bases and the J gene lost 6 bases, with 11 bases spanning the gap. This CDR3 has 13 residues. The germline gives CDR1 DFQATT, CDR2 SNEGSKA (reference sequence). This clonotype was recorded at least ten times. What it binds is unknown. Unique molecular identifier tags were affixed to discrete cDNA molecules. A single record per CDR3 protein comes from TCRdb applying MiXCR to the 5' RACE reads. The sample includes about 110,000 distinct CDR3 sequences, about 12% of them seen just once. The sequence was obtained from an adult who was a healthcare worker with PCR-confirmed SARS-CoV-2 infection or an uninfected control (not recorded which). Sequencing input: whole blood. The gene calls are TRBV20-1 and TRBJ1-1; a weak D match, TRBD1 (6 bases). In DNA, the CDR3 is TGCAGTGCTAGAGATGGGGGGGGCGCTGAAGCTTTCTTT. It is translated as CSARDGGGAEAFF.